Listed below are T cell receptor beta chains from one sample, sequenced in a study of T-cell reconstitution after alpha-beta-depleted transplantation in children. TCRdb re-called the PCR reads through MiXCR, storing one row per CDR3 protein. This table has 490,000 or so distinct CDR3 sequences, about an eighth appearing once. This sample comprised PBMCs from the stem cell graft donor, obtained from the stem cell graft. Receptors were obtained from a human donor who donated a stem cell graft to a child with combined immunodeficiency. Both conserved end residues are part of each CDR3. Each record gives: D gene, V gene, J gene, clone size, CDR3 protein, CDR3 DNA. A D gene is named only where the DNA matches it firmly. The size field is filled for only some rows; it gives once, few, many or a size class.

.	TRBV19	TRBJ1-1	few	CASGRDGGMNTEAFF	TGTGCCAGTGGTCGGGACGGAGGCATGAACACTGAAGCTTTCTTT
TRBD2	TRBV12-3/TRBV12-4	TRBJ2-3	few	CASSFGLAGVRTDTQYF	TGTGCCAGCAGTTTCGGACTAGCGGGAGTAAGAACAGATACGCAGTATTTT
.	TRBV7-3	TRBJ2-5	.	CASSPRWGKGETQYF	TGTGCCAGCAGCCCACGGTGGGGAAAAGGAGAGACCCAGTACTTC
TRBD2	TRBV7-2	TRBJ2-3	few	CASSLRSGGAADTQYF	TGTGCCAGCAGCTTAAGGAGCGGGGGGGCAGCGGATACGCAGTATTTT
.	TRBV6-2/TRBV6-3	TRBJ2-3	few	CASWAVGADTQYF	TGTGCCAGCTGGGCAGTGGGGGCAGATACGCAGTATTTT
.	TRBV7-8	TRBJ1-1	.	CASSPTAGMNTEAFF	TGTGCCAGCAGCCCCACGGCCGGAATGAACACTGAAGCTTTCTTT
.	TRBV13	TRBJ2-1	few	CASSPLERYNEQFF	TGTGCCAGCAGCCCCTTAGAGCGGTACAATGAGCAGTTCTTC
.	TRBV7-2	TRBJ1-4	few	CASSRSGTVATNEKLFF	TGTGCCAGCAGCAGAAGCGGGACGGTTGCAACTAATGAAAAACTGTTTTTT
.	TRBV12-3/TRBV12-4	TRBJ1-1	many	CASSHPGTPEAFF	TGTGCCAGCAGCCATCCCGGGACTCCTGAAGCTTTCTTT
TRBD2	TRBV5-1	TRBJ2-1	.	CASSPWRGEGLGNEQFF	TGCGCCAGCAGCCCCTGGCGTGGGGAGGGCCTGGGAAATGAGCAGTTCTTC
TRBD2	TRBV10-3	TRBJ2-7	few	CAISESRRTSEPYEQYF	TGTGCCATCAGTGAGTCAAGGAGGACTAGCGAGCCATACGAGCAGTACTTC
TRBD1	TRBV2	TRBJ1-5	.	CASRPGTGRNQPQHF	TGTGCCAGCAGACCGGGGACAGGGCGCAATCAGCCCCAGCATTTT
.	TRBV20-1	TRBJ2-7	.	CSASGLEAYEQYF	TGCAGTGCGTCGGGACTCGAAGCCTACGAGCAGTACTTC
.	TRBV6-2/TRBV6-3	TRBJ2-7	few	CASSYYGTYYEQYF	TGTGCCAGCAGTTACTATGGCACCTACTACGAGCAGTACTTC
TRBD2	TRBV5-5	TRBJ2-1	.	CASSLVGLAEYNEQFF	TGTGCCAGCAGCTTGGTGGGACTAGCGGAATACAATGAGCAGTTCTTC
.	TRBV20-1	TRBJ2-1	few	CSAELLSDEQFF	TGCAGTGCGGAGCTACTATCGGATGAGCAGTTCTTC
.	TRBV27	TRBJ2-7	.	CASSPDSHPYEQYF	TGTGCCAGCAGTCCGGACAGCCATCCCTACGAGCAGTACTTC
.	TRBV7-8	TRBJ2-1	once	CASSPWSYLGNEQFF	TGTGCCAGCAGCCCCTGGTCCTACCTAGGAAATGAGCAGTTCTTC
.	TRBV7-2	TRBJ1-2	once	CASRVRDFYGYTF	TGTGCCAGCCGTGTCAGGGATTTCTATGGCTACACCTTC
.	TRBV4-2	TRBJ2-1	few	CASSQDWGAWNEQFF	TGTGCCAGCAGCCAAGATTGGGGGGCCTGGAATGAGCAGTTCTTC
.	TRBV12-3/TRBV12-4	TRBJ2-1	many	CASSLESLYGVLAANEQFF	TGTGCCAGCAGTTTGGAGAGCCTGTATGGGGTTCTAGCAGCCAATGAGCAGTTCTTC
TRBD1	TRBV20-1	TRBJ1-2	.	CSASQGTGDYGYTF	TGCAGTGCTAGCCAAGGGACAGGGGACTATGGCTACACCTTC
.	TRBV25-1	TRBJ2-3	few	CASSETGKRDTQYF	TGTGCCAGCAGTGAAACGGGGAAAAGGGATACGCAGTATTTT
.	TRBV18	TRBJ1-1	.	CASSPEGRDGSTEAFF	TGTGCCAGCTCACCAGAGGGGAGGGATGGAAGCACTGAAGCTTTCTTT
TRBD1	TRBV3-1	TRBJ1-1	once	CASSQLDRGSMDTEAFF	TGTGCCAGCAGCCAACTGGACAGGGGAAGTATGGACACTGAAGCTTTCTTT
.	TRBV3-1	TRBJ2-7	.	CASSQNEGLEQYF	TGTGCCAGCAGCCAAAATGAGGGGCTCGAGCAGTACTTC
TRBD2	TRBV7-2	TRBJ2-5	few	CASSRRGGNQETQYF	TGTGCCAGCAGCCGTAGGGGAGGGAACCAAGAGACCCAGTACTTC
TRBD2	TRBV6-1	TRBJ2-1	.	CASSIAGGPEEQFF	TGTGCCAGCAGTATAGCGGGAGGGCCAGAAGAGCAGTTCTTC
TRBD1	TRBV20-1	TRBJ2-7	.	CSADLGGSRPYEQYF	TGCAGTGCCGACCTAGGGGGCTCAAGACCCTACGAGCAGTACTTC
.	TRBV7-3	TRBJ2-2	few	CASSLYFQGGELFF	TGTGCCAGCAGCTTATATTTTCAGGGAGGGGAGCTGTTTTTT
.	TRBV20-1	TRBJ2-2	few	CSAVEANTGELFF	TGCAGTGCGGTCGAGGCGAACACCGGGGAGCTGTTTTTT
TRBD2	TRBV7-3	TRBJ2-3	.	CASSPGGDTDTQYF	TGTGCCAGCAGCCCCGGGGGGGACACAGATACGCAGTATTTT
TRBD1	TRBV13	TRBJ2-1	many	CASSNLDRSDEQFF	TGTGCCAGCAGCAACTTGGACAGGTCCGATGAGCAGTTCTTC
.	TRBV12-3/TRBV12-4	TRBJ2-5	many	CASSPDGQETQYF	TGTGCCAGCAGTCCCGACGGCCAAGAGACCCAGTACTTC
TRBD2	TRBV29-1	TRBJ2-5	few	CSVRLAATQETQYF	TGCAGCGTGCGACTAGCGGCCACCCAAGAGACCCAGTACTTC
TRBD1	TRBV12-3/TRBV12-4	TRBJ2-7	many	CASSLVPVKTGQGYEQYF	TGTGCCAGCAGTTTGGTCCCCGTAAAGACAGGGCAGGGATACGAGCAGTACTTC
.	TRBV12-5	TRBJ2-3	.	CASGETRASTDTQYF	TGTGCTAGTGGCGAAACTAGAGCATCCACAGATACGCAGTATTTT
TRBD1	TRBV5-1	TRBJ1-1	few	CASSLAEQGVHQYTAEAFF	TGCGCCAGCAGCTTGGCCGAGCAGGGGGTACACCAGTACACGGCTGAAGCTTTCTTT
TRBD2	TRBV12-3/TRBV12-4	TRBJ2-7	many	CASSRLGRTLAYEQYF	TGTGCCAGCAGTCGCCTCGGGAGGACCCTAGCGTACGAGCAGTACTTC
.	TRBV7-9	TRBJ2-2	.	CASSLGAFLPGELFF	TGTGCCAGCAGCTTAGGAGCCTTTTTGCCCGGGGAGCTGTTTTTT
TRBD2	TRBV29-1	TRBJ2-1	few	CSVTGGYTYNEQFF	TGCAGCGTTACGGGAGGTTATACCTACAATGAGCAGTTCTTC
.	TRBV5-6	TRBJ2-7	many	CASSLIGFSYEQYF	TGTGCCAGCAGCTTGATCGGGTTCTCCTACGAGCAGTACTTC
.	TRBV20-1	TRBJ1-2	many	CSARAPRGVVGYTF	TGCAGTGCTAGAGCCCCCCGGGGGGTTGTCGGCTACACCTTC
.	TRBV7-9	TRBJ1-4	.	CASSLAGAEKLFF	TGTGCCAGCAGCTTAGCGGGGGCAGAAAAACTGTTTTTT
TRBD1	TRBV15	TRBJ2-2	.	CATSSNRGIGTGELFF	TGTGCCACCAGCAGCAACAGGGGGATCGGCACCGGGGAGCTGTTTTTT
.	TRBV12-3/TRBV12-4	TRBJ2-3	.	CASSDEPTDTQYF	TGTGCCAGCAGTGACGAGCCCACAGATACGCAGTATTTT
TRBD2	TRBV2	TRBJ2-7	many	CASSSYSGPYEQYF	TGTGCCAGCAGTTCTTATAGCGGGCCCTACGAGCAGTACTTC
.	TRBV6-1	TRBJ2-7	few	CASSERLSYEQYF	TGTGCCAGCAGTGAACGACTTAGCTACGAGCAGTACTTC
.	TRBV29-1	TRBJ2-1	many	CSVDLGTLSYNEQFF	TGCAGCGTTGATTTAGGGACCCTCTCCTACAATGAGCAGTTCTTC
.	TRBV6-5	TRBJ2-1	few	CASSFSRGSAYEQFF	TGTGCCAGCAGTTTTTCGAGGGGATCGGCCTATGAGCAGTTCTTC